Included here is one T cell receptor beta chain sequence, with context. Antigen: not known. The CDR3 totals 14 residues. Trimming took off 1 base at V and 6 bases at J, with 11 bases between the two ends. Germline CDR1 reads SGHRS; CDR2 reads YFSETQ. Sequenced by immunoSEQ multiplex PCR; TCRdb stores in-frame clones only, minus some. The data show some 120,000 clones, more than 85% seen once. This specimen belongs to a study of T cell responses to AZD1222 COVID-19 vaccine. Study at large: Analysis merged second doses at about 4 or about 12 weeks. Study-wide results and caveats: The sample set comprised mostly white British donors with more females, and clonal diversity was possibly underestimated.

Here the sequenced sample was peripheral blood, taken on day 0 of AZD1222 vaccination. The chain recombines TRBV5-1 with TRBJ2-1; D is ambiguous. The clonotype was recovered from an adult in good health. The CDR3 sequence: CASSLKPDSNEQFF. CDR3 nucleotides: TGCGCCAGCAGCTTGAAACCGGATAGCAATGAGCAGTTCTTC.